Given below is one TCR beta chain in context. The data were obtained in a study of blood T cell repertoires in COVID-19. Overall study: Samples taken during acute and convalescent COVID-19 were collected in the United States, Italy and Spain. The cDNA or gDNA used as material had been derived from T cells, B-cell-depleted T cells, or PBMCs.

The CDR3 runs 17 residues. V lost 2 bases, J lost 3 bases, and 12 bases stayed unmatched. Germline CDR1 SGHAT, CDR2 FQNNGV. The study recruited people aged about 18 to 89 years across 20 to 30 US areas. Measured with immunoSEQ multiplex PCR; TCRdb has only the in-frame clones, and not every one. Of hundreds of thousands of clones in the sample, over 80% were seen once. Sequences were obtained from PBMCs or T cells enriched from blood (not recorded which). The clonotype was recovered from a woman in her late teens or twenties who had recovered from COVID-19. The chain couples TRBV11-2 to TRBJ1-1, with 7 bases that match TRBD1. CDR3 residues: CASSLHTAGQFYTEAFF. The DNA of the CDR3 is TGTGCCAGCAGCTTACACACCGCGGGACAGTTTTACACTGAAGCTTTCTTT. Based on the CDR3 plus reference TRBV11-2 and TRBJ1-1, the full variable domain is EAGVAQSPRYKIIEKRQSVAFWCNPISGHATLYWYQQILGQGPKLLIQFQNNGVVDDSQLPKDRFSAERLKGVDSTLKIQPAKLEDSAVYLCASSLHTAGQFYTEAFFGQGTRLTVV.